Each of the 27 T cell receptor beta chains below was sequenced from the same sample in a study of T-cell memory formation after mild COVID-19. TCRdb analysed the 5' RACE reads with MiXCR anew, one entry per CDR3 protein. This sample yields a few hundred thousand distinct CDR3 sequences, of which about 20% are seen a single time; around 7.7% belongs to the top ten. The sequenced sample consisted of PBMCs or a T cell subset sorted from them (not recorded which). The source of these receptors is an adult woman who had mild COVID-19 (a few samples of this study predate the infection). Cell type and time point are not known.

This clonotype appeared a few times. The chain joins TRBV6-2 or TRBV6-3 to TRBJ1-1; weak D call: TRBD1 (5 bases). The V end was cut by 2 bases, the J end by 3 bases, with 10 bases between. The CDR3 is made up of 14 amino acids. CDR1 MNHEY and CDR2 SVGEGT come from the germline V gene. CDR3 amino acids: CASSYVPGYTEAFF. The CDR3 region has the DNA TGTGCCAGCAGTTACGTCCCAGGGTACACTGAAGCTTTCTTT.

The chain links TRBV24-1 to TRBJ1-1; 7 bases fit TRBD1. This CDR3 spans 17 amino acids. After removal of 9 bases from V and 0 bases from J, the junction contained 15 bases not matched to a gene. Germline lookup yields CDR1 KGHDR and CDR2 SFDVKD. CDR3 region: CATAEGAHPGMNTEAFF. In DNA, the CDR3 is TGTGCCACCGCGGAGGGGGCGCATCCCGGGATGAACACTGAAGCTTTCTTT.

V and J are TRBV12-3 or TRBV12-4 and TRBJ1-1; D remains ambiguous. The CDR3 loop spans 13 amino acids. Trimming removed 7 bases from V and 4 bases from J, with 13 bases in between. The chain's CDR3 is CASIRREATEAFF. The CDR3 bases are TGTGCCAGCATACGGAGGGAGGCCACTGAAGCTTTCTTT.

The rearrangement links TRBV7-8 to TRBJ2-3, with D hard to call. This CDR3 is built from 17 residues. V gave up 1 base and J gave up 1 base, with 15 bases separating them. The germline CDR1 and CDR2 sequences are SGHVS and FQNEAQ. CDR3 amino acids: CASSLVVFRERTDTQYF. DNA of the CDR3: TGTGCCAGCAGCTTAGTCGTTTTTAGGGAACGCACAGATACGCAGTATTTT.

V is TRBV6-6 and J is TRBJ1-4, with D perhaps matching TRBD1 (5 bases). There are 14 residues in the CDR3. Germline V gene lookup returns CDR1 MNHNY and CDR2 SVGAGI (reference sequence). Trimming removed 2 bases at V and 8 bases at J, with 12 bases between. The CDR3 DNA follows: TGTGCCAGCAGTTACGAGGGGATTGTAGAAAAACTGTTTTTT. Translation: CASSYEGIVEKLFF.

J is TRBJ2-7 and V is TRBV30; no reliable D call. The CDR3 is 12 amino acids. Germline-derived CDR1 and CDR2 are GTSNPN and SVGIG (reference sequence). V was trimmed by 4 bases and J by 3 bases, leaving 10 bases between them. CDR3 protein: CAWNQKSYEQYF. The CDR3 nucleotides read TGTGCCTGGAACCAGAAAAGCTACGAGCAGTACTTC.

The chain links TRBV7-2 to TRBJ2-5; 8 bases match TRBD2. CDR1 and CDR2 (germline): SGHTA, FQGNSA. Germline trimming cut 1 base from V and 5 bases from J; bases unmatched to any gene: 6. The CDR3 runs to 15 residues. CDR3 sequence: CASSLEGTRPETQYF. The DNA of the CDR3 is TGTGCCAGCAGCTTAGAGGGGACTAGGCCCGAGACCCAGTACTTC.

This clonotype was seen only a few times. The chain recombines TRBV5-1 with TRBJ2-7, with D perhaps matching TRBD1 (6 bases). In germline, CDR1 is SGHRS, CDR2 YFSETQ. Deletions cut 5 bases from V and 0 bases from J, with 12 bases between. There are 14 residues in the CDR3. DNA of the CDR3: TGCGCCAGCAGAGCTCAGGGGACCTCCTACGAGCAGTACTTC. It is translated as CASRAQGTSYEQYF.

In this sample, this clonotype turned up a few times. The chain couples TRBV5-4 to TRBJ2-1; TRBD2 matches 15 bases. Trimming cost V 4 bases and J 9 bases; bases outside gene matches: 8. Germline CDR1 is SGHNT and CDR2 is YYREEE (reference sequence). This CDR3 region has 16 residues. The CDR3 sequence: CASSLGLAGGKGEQFF. CDR3 DNA sequence: TGTGCCAGCAGCCTGGGACTAGCGGGGGGTAAAGGTGAGCAGTTCTTC. Full variable domain (missing parts from reference TRBV5-4 and TRBJ2-1): ETGVTQSPTHLIKTRGQQVTLRCSSQSGHNTVSWYQQALGQGPQFIFQYYREEENGRGNFPPRFSGLQFPNYSSELNVNALELDDSALYLCASSLGLAGGKGEQFFGPGTRLTVL.

This chain joins TRBV5-1 and TRBJ1-4; tentative D call: TRBD1 (6 bases). Per germline, CDR1 SGHRS and CDR2 YFSETQ. V gave up 0 bases and J gave up 14 bases, with 17 bases separating them. The CDR3 totals 14 residues. In nucleotides, the CDR3 is TGCGCCAGCAGCTTGGATAGCCCTCTTGGGGGCCTGTTTTTT. Translated, it gives CASSLDSPLGGLFF.

The rearrangement links TRBV20-1 to TRBJ2-5; D is possibly TRBD1 or TRBD2 (7 bases each). The V end lost 6 bases, the J end lost 5 bases, and 22 bases lay between the germline ends. CDR3 length: 15 amino acids. The V gene's germline CDR1 is DFQATT and CDR2 SNEGSKA (reference sequence). The CDR3 sequence: CSAQGRGGRYETQYF. The CDR3 nucleotides are TGCAGTGCGCAAGGCAGGGGGGGTCGATATGAGACCCAGTACTTC.

This clonotype has a handful of counts. The rearrangement joins TRBV27 to TRBJ1-5; D remains unclear. The CDR3 consists of 13 residues. Germline CDR1 MNHEY, CDR2 SMNVEV (reference sequence). Trimming removed 2 bases at V and 6 bases at J, with 8 bases between. CDR3: CASSLHVSQPQHF. The CDR3 bases are TGTGCCAGCAGTTTACATGTGAGTCAGCCCCAGCATTTT.

In its sample, this clonotype was seen a few times. The chain uses TRBV20-1 and TRBJ2-1, with D possibly called TRBD1 or TRBD2 (5 bases each). Germline CDR1 is DFQATT and CDR2 is SNEGSKA (reference sequence). The CDR3 runs to 13 residues. Trimming left V 8 bases short and J 2 bases short, with 13 bases between. The CDR3 is CSTGAITYNEQFF. CDR3 in DNA: TGCAGTACCGGGGCCATAACCTACAATGAGCAGTTCTTC.

This clonotype has a count of ten or more. CDR3 nucleotides: TGCGCCAGCAGTCTTGGCCTAGCGGGAGAGAACGAGCAGTACTTC. Translated, it gives CASSLGLAGENEQYF. J is TRBJ2-7 and V is TRBV5-1, with 10 nucleotides matching TRBD2. CDR1 and CDR2 from the germline V gene are SGHRS and YFSETQ. The CDR3 sequence is 15 residues long. Trimming took 5 bases from V and 5 from J; bases not matched to a gene: 10.

The V gene is TRBV4-1, the J gene TRBJ1-3; maybe TRBD1 (5 bases). Germline V lookup: CDR1 MGHRA, CDR2 YSYEKL. The CDR3 is 16 amino acids. Trimming took off 3 bases at V and 0 bases at J, with 12 bases between the two ends. For the CDR3, the DNA is TGCGCCAGCAGCCAGACGGGACCGCACTCTGGAAACACCATATATTTT. Protein: CASSQTGPHSGNTIYF.

The V gene is TRBV5-1, the J gene TRBJ2-3, with 9 bases identical to TRBD1. With V trimmed by 7 bases and J by 2 bases, 8 bases remained unmatched. The V gene's germline CDR1 is SGHRS and CDR2 YFSETQ. The CDR3 has 15 amino acids. As DNA, the CDR3 is TGCGCCAGCGACCCGGGACAGGGAGCCACAGATACGCAGTATTTT. Residues: CASDPGQGATDTQYF.

The sample holds many counts of this clonotype. The chain combines TRBV20-1 with TRBJ1-6; D unclear. V was trimmed by 0 bases and J by 10 bases, leaving 16 bases between them. The CDR3 is made up of 15 amino acids. CDR1 and CDR2 (germline): DFQATT, SNEGSKA (reference sequence). The CDR3 region has the DNA TGCAGTGCTAGAGAGGGTGACGCCGGTACGTCACCCCTCCACTTT. Translated, it gives CSAREGDAGTSPLHF.

This clonotype was found a few times. V and J are TRBV7-9 and TRBJ2-7; D uncertain. CDR3 length: 15 residues. Trimming cost V 5 bases and J 6 bases, with 20 bases left between them. CDR1 SEHNR and CDR2 FQNEAQ come from the germline V gene (reference sequence). CDR3 region: CASSIEPRPLGEQYF. The CDR3 nucleotides are TGTGCCAGCAGCATCGAACCACGGCCGCTAGGCGAGCAGTACTTC. Full variable domain (outside the CDR3, taken from reference TRBV7-9 and TRBJ2-7): DTGVSQNPRHKITKRGQNVTFRCDPISEHNRLYWYRQTLGQGPEFLTYFQNEAQLEKSRLLSDRFSAERPKGSFSTLEIQRTEQGDSAMYLCASSIEPRPLGEQYFGPGTRLTVT.

The chain combines TRBV4-3 with TRBJ2-7, with TRBD2 as a possible D gene (5 bases). CDR1 is LGHNA and CDR2 is YSLEER in the germline V gene. The CDR3 spans 14 residues. With 4 bases removed from V and 0 bases from J, the gap between germline ends came to 10 bases. CDR3 amino acids: CASSPSAGSYEQYF. CDR3 coding DNA: TGCGCCAGCAGCCCCTCCGCGGGCTCCTACGAGCAGTACTTC.

The chain uses TRBV7-6 and TRBJ1-1; a weak D match, TRBD1 (6 bases). Germline loops: CDR1 SGHVS, CDR2 FNYEAQ. The V and J ends lost 1 base and 1 base respectively, with 10 bases between them. The CDR3 extends over 15 amino acids. CDR3 sequence (DNA): TGTGCCAGCAGCTTAGTGGGGGCGCAGAACACTGAAGCTTTCTTT. It encodes CASSLVGAQNTEAFF. Supplemented by reference TRBV7-6 and TRBJ1-1, the full variable domain reads GAGVSQSPRYKVTKRGQDVALRCDPISGHVSLYWYRQALGQGPEFLTYFNYEAQQDKSGLPNDRFSAERPEGSISTLTIQRTEQRDSAMYRCASSLVGAQNTEAFFGQGTRLTVV.

The genes are TRBV2 and TRBJ1-5; TRBD1 matches at 11 bases. Germline values: CDR1 SNHLY, CDR2 FYNNEI. The CDR3 totals 15 residues. V lost 10 bases and J lost 6; bases outside the gene matches: 11. This CDR3 reads CATRTGGASGQPQHF. The DNA for the CDR3 is TGTGCCACCAGGACAGGGGGCGCGTCTGGTCAGCCCCAGCATTTT.

This clonotype was seen only a few times. This rearrangement joins TRBV19 to TRBJ1-1; D call uncertain. The CDR3 contains 13 residues. The V gene lost 4 bases and the J gene lost 0 bases, with 6 bases spanning the gap. The V gene's germline CDR1 is LNHDA and CDR2 SQIVND (reference sequence). The CDR3 DNA sequence: TGTGCCAGTAGTACGGCCATGAACACTGAAGCTTTCTTT. The encoded protein is CASSTAMNTEAFF. Full variable domain (missing parts from reference TRBV19 and TRBJ1-1): DGGITQSPKYLFRKEGQNVTLSCEQNLNHDAMYWYRQDPGQGLRLIYYSQIVNDFQKGDIAEGYSVSREKKESFPLTVTSAQKNPTAFYLCASSTAMNTEAFFGQGTRLTVV.

The V and J genes are TRBV29-1 and TRBJ1-2; the match to TRBD1 covers 10 bases. Germline V gives CDR1 SQVTM, CDR2 ANQGSEA. The CDR3 runs to 16 residues. Losses at the gene ends were 6 bases for V and 8 bases for J; bases not matched to a gene: 18. DNA of the CDR3: TGCAGCGTCCATATCCCGCACCGGGACAGGGGTGAGGGCTACACCTTC. Its translation: CSVHIPHRDRGEGYTF.

The chain combines TRBV3-1 with TRBJ2-4; weak D call: TRBD2 (5 bases). Trimming cost V 1 base and J 8 bases, with 9 bases left between them. The CDR3 length is 13 residues. In germline, CDR1 is LGHDT, CDR2 YNNKEL (reference sequence). Here the CDR3 DNA reads TGTGCCAGCAGCCAAGCGGGATTGGACATTCAGTACTTC. Its translation is CASSQAGLDIQYF. Full variable domain (missing parts from reference TRBV3-1 and TRBJ2-4): DTAVSQTPKYLVTQMGNDKSIKCEQNLGHDTMYWYKQDSKKFLKIMFSYNNKELIINETVPNRFSPKSPDKAHLNLHINSLELGDSAVYFCASSQAGLDIQYFGAGTRLSVL.

This clonotype was observed a few times. This rearrangement joins TRBV5-6 to TRBJ2-3; perhaps TRBD1 as D (6 bases). With 1 base removed from V and 2 bases from J, the gap between germline ends came to 11 bases. The CDR3 covers 15 residues. Germline V CDR1 and CDR2: SGHDT, YYEEEE. This CDR3 reads CASSLPGEITDTQYF. Here the CDR3 DNA reads TGTGCCAGCAGCTTGCCAGGGGAGATCACAGATACGCAGTATTTT.

This clonotype was seen a few times. The chain recombines TRBV12-3 or TRBV12-4 with TRBJ2-1, with TRBD2 matching over 12 bases. This CDR3 is 14 amino acids long. Losses at the gene ends were 6 bases for V and 7 bases for J; bases not matched to a gene: 4. The CDR3 loop is CASSPLAGGNEQFF. The CDR3 nucleotides are TGTGCCAGCAGCCCCCTAGCGGGAGGGAATGAGCAGTTCTTC.

This clonotype was counted between two and nine times. This chain uses TRBV5-1 with TRBJ2-3; 9 positions agree with TRBD2. The CDR3 consists of 15 residues. The junction had 10 bases not matched to a gene; V was cut back by 5 bases and J by 6 bases. Germline CDR1 reads SGHRS; CDR2 reads YFSETQ. CDR3 bases: TGCGCCAGCAGTAGGGCGGGGGGGCCTCCGGATACGCAGTATTTT. Its translation: CASSRAGGPPDTQYF.